The rows below give T cell receptor beta chains drawn from one sample of a study of control samples from healthy donors and cancer patients. Method: immunoSEQ multiplex PCR; TCRdb's copy keeps in-frame clones and lacks some. The data show over 150,000 clones, approximately 94% seen once. The sequenced sample consisted of PBMCs. All receptors derive from a man in his sixties with colorectal cancer. Each CDR3 is given with its conserved first and last residue. The order of the fields is clone size, V gene, D gene, J gene, CDR3 protein, CDR3 DNA. The D gene is left open where the match is weak. Some rows mark clone size as missing; the rest say once, few, many or name a class of expanded clone.

-,TRBV9,-,TRBJ1-2,CASSVGGYGYTF,TGTGCCAGCAGCGTAGGAGGCTATGGCTACACCTTC
-,TRBV19,TRBD1,TRBJ1-4,CASSTRGYNEKLFF,TGTGCCAGTAGTACCAGGGGGTACAATGAAAAACTGTTTTTT
-,TRBV19,-,TRBJ1-2,CASSPPGRGGYTF,TGTGCCAGTAGTCCCCCCGGGCGCGGTGGCTACACCTTC
-,TRBV29-1,TRBD1,TRBJ1-5,CSVGQGDQPQHF,TGCAGCGTGGGACAGGGTGATCAGCCCCAGCATTTT
-,TRBV2,-,TRBJ1-5,CASSPPPAGNQPQHF,TGTGCCAGCTCACCCCCGCCGGCAGGGAACCAGCCCCAGCATTTT
-,TRBV7-2,-,TRBJ1-5,CASSSGWGENQPQHF,TGTGCCAGCAGCTCAGGGTGGGGGGAGAATCAGCCCCAGCATTTT
once,TRBV6-2/TRBV6-3,TRBD1,TRBJ2-7,CASSYAGTGDEQYF,TGTGCCAGCAGTTACGCCGGGACAGGGGACGAGCAGTACTTC
few,TRBV6-6,-,TRBJ2-5,CASSYGPGETQYF,TGTGCCAGCAGTTATGGACCCGGCGAGACCCAGTACTTC
-,TRBV7-2,TRBD1,TRBJ1-5,CASSLVQGNQPQHF,TGTGCCAGCAGCTTAGTACAGGGGAATCAGCCCCAGCATTTT
-,TRBV12-3/TRBV12-4,-,TRBJ1-2,CASSLWGDGHTF,TGTGCCAGCAGTTTATGGGGGGACGGCCACACCTTC
-,TRBV28,TRBD2,TRBJ2-5,CASRRGEETQYF,TGTGCCAGCAGACGGGGGGAGGAGACCCAGTACTTC
-,TRBV6-1,-,TRBJ1-5,CASSEYEVNQPQHF,TGTGCCAGCAGTGAATATGAGGTAAATCAGCCCCAGCATTTT
-,TRBV9,-,TRBJ1-2,CASSVATTNYGYTF,TGTGCCAGCAGCGTAGCGACAACCAACTATGGCTACACCTTC
-,TRBV12-5,-,TRBJ2-3,CASGPMPTSTDTQYF,TGTGCTAGTGGTCCGATGCCTACTAGCACAGATACGCAGTATTTT
-,TRBV7-9,TRBD1,TRBJ2-5,CASSPSEGGEFGTQYF,TGTGCCAGCAGCCCCTCTGAAGGGGGCGAGTTTGGGACCCAGTACTTC
once,TRBV19,TRBD1,TRBJ1-1,CASSTTGLGNTEAFF,TGTGCCAGTAGTACGACAGGGCTAGGGAACACTGAAGCTTTCTTT
once,TRBV6-5,-,TRBJ1-2,CASSEGYGYTF,TGTGCCAGCAGCGAGGGGTATGGCTACACCTTC
-,TRBV12-3/TRBV12-4,TRBD2,TRBJ2-5,CASSPGGTETQYF,TGTGCCAGCAGTCCCGGGGGGACGGAGACCCAGTACTTC
-,TRBV19,-,TRBJ2-1,CASSSLRDSNEQFF,TGTGCCAGTAGTTCGTTAAGGGATTCGAATGAGCAGTTCTTC
-,TRBV2,-,TRBJ2-1,CASSEIPYNEQFF,TGTGCCAGCAGTGAAATACCCTACAATGAGCAGTTCTTC
-,TRBV7-2,-,TRBJ2-7,CASSFYRGEQYF,TGTGCCAGCAGCTTCTACCGCGGCGAGCAGTACTTC
-,TRBV21-1,-,TRBJ2-1,CASSKSGGPYSYNEQFF,TGTGCCAGCAGCAAAAGCGGCGGGCCCTACTCCTACAATGAGCAGTTCTTC